Below, 5 T cell receptor beta chains from the same sample are listed, as sequenced in a study of CD8+CD57+ T cells in acquired aplastic anemia. Template material for TCR beta VDJ and CDR3 profiling consisted of genomic DNA. TCRdb redid the calling of the reads with MiXCR, one entry per CDR3 protein. The sample lists roughly 130,000 distinct CDR3 sequences, around 46% seen once, with about 2.5% in the top ten. The sample was sorted CD4+, CD8+, or CD8+CD57+ T cells (not recorded which) from PBMCs. These receptors were taken from a human donor in good health, serving as a control.

With respect to this clonotype: An end of the junction does not agree with germline; a read error may underlie this. The rearrangement links TRBV24-1 to TRBJ2-6; D may be TRBD1 (5 bases). The CDR3 extends over 14 amino acids. The V gene's germline CDR1 is KGHDR and CDR2 SFDVKD. The CDR3 loop is CVTSVGVGANVLTF. CDR3 coding DNA: TGTGTCACCAGTGTAGGGGTTGGGGCCAACGTCCTGACTTTC.

At least ten counts were recorded for this clonotype. The chain is built from TRBV3-1 and TRBJ2-1; D call uncertain. The ends were cut back, 1 base at V and 2 bases at J, with 9 bases in the middle. In germline, CDR1 is LGHDT, CDR2 YNNKEL (reference sequence). This CDR3 spans 15 amino acids. CDR3 nucleotides: TGTGCCAGCAGCCAAGGGTTTACCACCTACAATGAGCAGTTCTTC. It yields the protein CASSQGFTTYNEQFF.

This clonotype was seen at least ten times. The chain couples TRBV19 to TRBJ1-1; possibly TRBD1 for D (6 bases). V lost 3 bases and J 7 bases, leaving 9 bases between the germline ends. The CDR3 runs 12 residues. CDR1 and CDR2 from the germline V gene are LNHDA and SQIVND (reference sequence). This CDR3 is CASSMKDSEAFF. CDR3 nucleotides: TGTGCCAGTAGTATGAAGGACAGTGAAGCTTTCTTT.

There are many counts of this clonotype. The chain is built from TRBV5-6 and TRBJ1-1, with 10 bases aligning to TRBD1. The V gene's germline CDR1 is SGHDT and CDR2 YYEEEE. V dropped 2 bases and J dropped 3; count of bases not matched to a gene: 13. This CDR3 has 18 residues. DNA for the CDR3: TGTGCCAGCAGCTTAGACAGGGGGCTCGTCGTAGTGGACACTGAAGCTTTCTTT. It translates to CASSLDRGLVVVDTEAFF. The full variable domain, in which reference TRBV5-6 and TRBJ1-1 provide the parts outside the CDR3, is DAGVTQSPTHLIKTRGQQVTLRCSPKSGHDTVSWYQQALGQGPQFIFQYYEEEERQRGNFPDRFSGHQFPNYSSELNVNALLLGDSALYLCASSLDRGLVVVDTEAFFGQGTRLTVV.

This clonotype was found many times. The CDR3 DNA reads as TGTGCCAGCAGTCAGCCCCTAGCGGGGGGTCCCCTAGTGTCCTACGAGCAGTACTTC. Its protein is CASSQPLAGGPLVSYEQYF. The rearrangement joins TRBV6-1 to TRBJ2-7; 11 positions match TRBD2. V trimming: 5 bases; J trimming: 1 base; junction bases outside the gene matches: 16. The germline gives CDR1 MNHNS, CDR2 SASEGT. The CDR3 is 19 amino acids.